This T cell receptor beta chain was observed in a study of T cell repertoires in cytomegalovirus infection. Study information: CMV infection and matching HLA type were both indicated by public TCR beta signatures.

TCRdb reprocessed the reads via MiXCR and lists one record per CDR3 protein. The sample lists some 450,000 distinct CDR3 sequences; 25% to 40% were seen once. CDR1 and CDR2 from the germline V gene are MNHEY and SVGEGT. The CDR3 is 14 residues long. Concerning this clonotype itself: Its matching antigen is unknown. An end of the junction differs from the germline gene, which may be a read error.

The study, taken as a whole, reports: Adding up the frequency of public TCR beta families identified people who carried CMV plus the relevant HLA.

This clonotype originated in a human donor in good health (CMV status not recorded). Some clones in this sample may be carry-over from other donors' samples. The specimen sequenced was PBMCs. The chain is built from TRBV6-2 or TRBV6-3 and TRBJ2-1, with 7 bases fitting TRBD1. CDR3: CASSPGTDWGEKFF. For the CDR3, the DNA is TGTGCAAGCAGTCCCGGGACAGATTGGGGTGAGAAGTTCTTC.